The text below deals with one T cell receptor beta chain. The PCR employed 60 Vbeta primers together with 13 Jbeta primers. Clones were read by immunoSEQ multiplex PCR, and TCRdb kept only the in-frame ones, dropping some. The sample includes 150,000 to 200,000 clones, around 80% of them seen just once. With 0 bases removed from V and 3 bases from J, the gap between germline ends came to 12 bases. CDR1 and CDR2 (germline): MGHRA, YSYEKL. The CDR3 extends over 15 amino acids. The sample comes from a study of cytomegalovirus exposure and HLA in healthy donors. The TCR originated in a girl aged 2 to 10 in good health and CMV-seropositive. The sequenced material came from PBMCs. The chain uses TRBV4-1 and TRBJ2-7; a weak D match, TRBD1 (5 bases). CDR3 amino acids: CASSQDPSGIYEQYF. DNA of the CDR3: TGCGCCAGCAGCCAAGACCCCTCAGGGATCTACGAGCAGTACTTC.